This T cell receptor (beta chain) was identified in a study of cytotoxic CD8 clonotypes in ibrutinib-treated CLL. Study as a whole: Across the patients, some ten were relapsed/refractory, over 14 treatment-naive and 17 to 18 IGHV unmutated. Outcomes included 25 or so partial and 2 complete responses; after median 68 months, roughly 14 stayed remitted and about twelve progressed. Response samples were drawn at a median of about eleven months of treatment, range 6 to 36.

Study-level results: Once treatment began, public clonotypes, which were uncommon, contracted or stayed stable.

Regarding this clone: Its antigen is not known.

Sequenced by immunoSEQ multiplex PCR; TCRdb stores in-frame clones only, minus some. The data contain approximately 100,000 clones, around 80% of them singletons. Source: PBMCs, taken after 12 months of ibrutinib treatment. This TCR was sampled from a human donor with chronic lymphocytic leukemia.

The CDR3 coding sequence is TGTGCCAGCAGTGCGGGACAGGCCAACTCTGGGGCCAACGTCCTGACTTTC. This translates into CASSAGQANSGANVLTF. The chain carries TRBV6-1 and TRBJ2-6; 8 bases are a match to TRBD1. CDR3 length: 17 amino acids. V shed 4 bases and J 0 bases; nucleotides not matched to a gene: 5. CDR1 is MNHNS, CDR2 SASEGT, per germline.